This entry concerns a single TCR beta chain. The specificity of this receptor is unknown. The record has no base qualities; no much larger clone is one base away. This specimen comes from a study of blood T cell repertoires in COVID-19 (dated by TCRdb to 2020 to 2021). Study-wide context: Samples from collaborators originated in the United States, Italy and Spain and spanned both the acute and convalescent phases of COVID-19. The prospective study material was composed of cDNA or gDNA derived from T cells, B-cell-depleted T cells, or PBMCs. Subjects who had been exposed to COVID-19, were actively infected with it, or had recovered from it provided the deeply sampled blood TCRbeta repertoires that made up the dataset. The repertoires were made available in a free public database intended to serve as a resource for research on the immune response to SARS-CoV-2. Samples were obtained from the ongoing ImmuneRACE study (first 160 participants) and from over 1,000 subjects provided by 6 global collaborators. The sample metadata nearly always contained a de-identified subject ID, COVID-19 status, age in years and sex. Where available, HLA class I and class II types were taken from metadata supplied by the sample provider and were not determined by assay-based typing.

Deletion took 5 bases off V and 4 bases off J, with a span of 14 bases between the germline ends. From cysteine to phenylalanine, the CDR3 is 14 amino acids long. The CDR3 DNA has 42 bases and is translated from base 1. CDR1 is given as MDHEN and CDR2 as SYDVKM, both from the germline V gene. In the prospective study, participants were roughly 18 to 95 years old, resided in about 25 geographic areas of the United States, and were enrolled through a virtual design. In the prospective study, participants were assigned to cohorts based on the clinical history participants reported in a screening survey and a study questionnaire. Recovered participants in ImmuneRACE Cohort 3 were defined by two consecutive negative NP/OP PCR tests, clearance by a healthcare professional, or resolution of symptoms. Mobile phlebotomists in the prospective study collected whole blood, serum and a nasopharyngeal or oropharyngeal swab from every participant. Additional blood draws and questionnaires over a roughly two-month period could optionally be provided by prospective study participants. Prospective study blood samples were shipped either frozen or at room temperature before DNA extraction.

The immunoSEQ Assay, a bias-controlled multiplex PCR, was used to amplify TCRbeta CDR3 regions from genomic DNA. As for how the authors treated the data: Within the assay, amplification of reference gene primers was used to estimate how many nucleated cells each sample contained. Sequence reads were collapsed and filtered to measure the absolute abundance of every unique TCRbeta CDR3 rearrangement. For each sample, productive Simpson clonality was calculated as the square root of Simpson's diversity index across productive rearrangements. TCRdb took this table from immuneACCESS and kept in-frame rearrangements with V and J called. Such tables lack part of the clones; where checked against another copy, unresolved V genes explain under half of the gap, and the rest is unexplained. D and trimming come from the DNA, and the V and J calls and clone size come from that table. In all, the sample holds 150,000 to 200,000 clones, and under 90% of those were seen once. The top ten hold approximately 7.7% of the sample.

On the study overall, not on this receptor specifically: The quantity of clinical and demographic metadata differed by source and by participant and was supplied without curation.

This TCR derives from a woman between 50 and 59 years old who had recovered from COVID-19. This sequence uses TRBV28 and TRBJ1-1, and the D gene may be TRBD1, 6 bases matching. Sequencing was carried out using PBMCs or T cells enriched from blood (not recorded which). The sequence in DNA is TGTGCCAGCAGTAACGGGGGGCCTGGCACTGAAGCTTTCTTT. It specifies CASSNGGPGTEAFF.